Listed here are 13 T cell receptor beta chains from one sample, sequenced in a study of blood T cell repertoires in COVID-19. Only in-frame clones appear in the TCRdb table, and some are missing; sequencing was by immunoSEQ multiplex PCR. The profile shows 150,000 to 200,000 clones, around 86% of them singletons. Sequenced material: peripheral blood. The receptor source for this set is a woman older than 75 with COVID-19, enrolled during active disease.

This clone was observed a few times. The chain employs TRBV28 and TRBJ1-5, with D unresolved. V gave up 5 bases and J gave up 3 bases, with 11 bases separating them. The CDR3 loop spans 14 amino acids. Germline values: CDR1 MDHEN, CDR2 SYDVKM. The CDR3 bases are TGTGCCAGCAGTGGGCCCCAGGCCAATCAGCCCCAGCATTTT. It yields the protein CASSGPQANQPQHF.

The J gene is TRBJ2-2, the V gene TRBV5-4; possibly TRBD2 for D (6 bases). V lost 3 bases to trimming and J lost 4 bases, with 13 bases between them. The V gene's germline CDR1 is SGHNT and CDR2 YYREEE (reference sequence). The CDR3 sequence is 15 residues long. CDR3 sequence (DNA): TGTGCCAGCAGCTCGGGAGTCCCTGGCACCGGGGAGCTGTTTTTT. This translates into CASSSGVPGTGELFF.

The chain links TRBV6-1 to TRBJ1-1; perhaps TRBD1 as D (6 bases). V was shortened by 2 bases and J by 4 bases, with 14 bases between the two germline ends. CDR3 length: 15 amino acids. Germline CDR1 reads MNHNS; CDR2 reads SASEGT. In DNA form, the CDR3 reads TGTGCCAGCAGTGAACTCGGGGGGCTCGGCACTGAAGCTTTCTTT. It codes for CASSELGGLGTEAFF.

The chain joins TRBV15 to TRBJ1-2; D uncertain. The CDR3 loop spans 16 amino acids. With 0 bases removed from V and 4 bases from J, the gap between germline ends came to 15 bases. CDR1 is LNHNV, CDR2 YYDKDF, per germline (reference sequence). The CDR3 DNA is TGTGCCACCAGCAGAGATCGGCAGGCGCTACCCTATGGCTACACCTTC. It translates to CATSRDRQALPYGYTF.

The count of this clone is one. The V and J genes are TRBV7-2 and TRBJ1-2; no firm D call. Germline V gene data show CDR1 as SGHTA and CDR2 as FQGNSA. Deletions cut 5 bases from V and 7 bases from J, with 11 bases between. The CDR3 extends over 12 amino acids. In DNA, the CDR3 is TGTGCCAGCAGCCCGGACTACGGTGGCTACACCTTC. It specifies CASSPDYGGYTF.

The chain has TRBV19 and TRBJ2-1; D may be TRBD1 (6 bases). The CDR3 loop spans 12 amino acids. The germline V gene encodes CDR1 LNHDA and CDR2 SQIVND (reference sequence). V lost 2 bases to trimming and J lost 7 bases, with 6 bases between them. The CDR3: CASSIRGNEQFF. The DNA for the CDR3 is TGTGCCAGTAGTATAAGGGGGAATGAGCAGTTCTTC.

The CDR3 loop reads CASSATGTGEAFF. CDR3 DNA: TGTGCCAGCAGCGCAACCGGGACAGGAGAAGCTTTCTTT. The genes are TRBV9 and TRBJ1-1; TRBD1 matches 8 bases. The CDR3 consists of 13 residues. With 3 bases clipped from V and 8 bases from J, the junction kept 6 bases outside the gene matches. CDR1 and CDR2 (germline): SGDLS, YYNGEE.

V and J are TRBV28 and TRBJ1-5; TRBD1 matches at 7 bases. After removal of 3 bases from V and 1 base from J, the junction contained 6 bases not matched to a gene. The CDR3 consists of 16 residues. Germline lookup yields CDR1 MDHEN and CDR2 SYDVKM. CDR3 DNA sequence: TGTGCCAGCAGTTTTAACCTACAGGGGAGCAATCAGCCCCAGCATTTT. The encoded protein is CASSFNLQGSNQPQHF.

The rearrangement joins TRBV11-1 to TRBJ2-1, with D possibly matching TRBD1 (5 bases). V was cut by 5 bases and J by 0 bases, with 14 bases left in between. The CDR3 extends over 16 amino acids. Germline lookup yields CDR1 SGHAT and CDR2 FQDESV (reference sequence). CDR3 in amino acids: CASSIRQLSSYNEQFF. CDR3 bases: TGTGCCAGCAGCATTCGACAGCTAAGCTCCTACAATGAGCAGTTCTTC.

The chain employs TRBV6-5 and TRBJ1-5, with a possible D match to TRBD1 (5 bases). The CDR3 has 12 amino acids. Germline V gives CDR1 MNHEY, CDR2 SVGAGI. Deletions cut 6 bases from V and 10 bases from J, with 13 bases between. CDR3 DNA sequence: TGTGCCAGCAGCGGGGGTCGAAATCCCCAGCATTTT. Protein: CASSGGRNPQHF.

J is TRBJ1-1 and V is TRBV6-6, with D hard to call. In germline, CDR1 is MNHNY, CDR2 SVGAGI (reference sequence). This CDR3 spans 13 amino acids. V was cut by 7 bases and J by 4 bases, with 13 bases left in between. The chain's CDR3 is CASKYGPSTEAFF. For the CDR3, the DNA is TGTGCCAGCAAGTATGGGCCGAGCACTGAAGCTTTCTTT.

The V gene is TRBV5-1, the J gene TRBJ2-5; TRBD1 matches at 9 bases. The V gene's germline CDR1 is SGHRS and CDR2 YFSETQ. V lost 4 bases to trimming and J lost 5 bases; unmatched junction nucleotides: 9. The CDR3 runs to 15 residues. CDR3: CASSTGQGRAETQYF. The CDR3 region has the DNA TGCGCCAGCAGCACGGGACAGGGTAGAGCCGAGACCCAGTACTTC.

A few counts support this clone. This rearrangement joins TRBV6-5 to TRBJ1-6; 7 bases fit TRBD1. Losses at the gene ends were 5 bases for V and 6 bases for J; bases not matched to a gene: 7. Germline V gene lookup returns CDR1 MNHEY and CDR2 SVGAGI. The CDR3 spans 15 residues. CDR3 amino acids: CASSKNRGLNSPLHF. CDR3 nucleotides: TGTGCCAGCAGTAAAAACAGGGGCCTTAATTCACCCCTCCACTTT.